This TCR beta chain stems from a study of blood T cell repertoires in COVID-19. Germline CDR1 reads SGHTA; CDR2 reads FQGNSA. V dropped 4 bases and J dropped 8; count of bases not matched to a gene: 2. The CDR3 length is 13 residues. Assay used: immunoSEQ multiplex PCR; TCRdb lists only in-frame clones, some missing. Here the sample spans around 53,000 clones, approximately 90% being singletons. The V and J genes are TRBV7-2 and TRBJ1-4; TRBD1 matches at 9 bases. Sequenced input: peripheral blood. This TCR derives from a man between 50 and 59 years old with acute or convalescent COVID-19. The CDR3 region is CASSSGQGEKLFF. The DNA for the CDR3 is TGTGCCAGCAGCTCGGGACAGGGCGAAAAACTGTTTTTT.